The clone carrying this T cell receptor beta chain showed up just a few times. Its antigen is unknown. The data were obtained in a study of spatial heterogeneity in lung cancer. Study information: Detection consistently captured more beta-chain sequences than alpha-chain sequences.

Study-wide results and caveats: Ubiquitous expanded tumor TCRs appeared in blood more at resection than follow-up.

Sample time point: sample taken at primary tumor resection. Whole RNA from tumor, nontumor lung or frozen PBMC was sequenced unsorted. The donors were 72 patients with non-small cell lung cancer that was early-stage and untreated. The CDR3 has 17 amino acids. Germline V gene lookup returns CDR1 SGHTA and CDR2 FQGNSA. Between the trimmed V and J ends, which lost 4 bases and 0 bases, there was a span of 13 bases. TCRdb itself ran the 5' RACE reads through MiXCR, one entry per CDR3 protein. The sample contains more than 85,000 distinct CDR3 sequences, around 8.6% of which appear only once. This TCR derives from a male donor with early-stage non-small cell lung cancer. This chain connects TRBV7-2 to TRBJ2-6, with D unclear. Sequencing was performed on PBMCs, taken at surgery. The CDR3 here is CASSSTSVSSGANVLTF. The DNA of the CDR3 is TGTGCCAGCAGCTCGACATCCGTGAGCTCTGGGGCCAACGTCCTGACTTTC.